One T cell receptor (beta chain) is described in this entry. It has no known antigen specificity. The record has no base qualities; no much larger clone is one base away. Rearranged CDR3 beta regions were amplified from genomic DNA with multiplex V and J primers using the immunoSEQ TRB Survey service. Survey-level sequencing depth of up to 500,000 reads per sample was used to keep depth equal across samples. The libraries were purified and pooled, then sequenced using Illumina technology. The paper's processing steps were these. Productive clonality, sample overlap, pairwise scatters, CDR3 beta length, V/D/J gene usage and productiveness were assessed with immunoSEQ online tools. Alongside Shannon and Simpson indices, calculated diversity was computed as the number of unique rearrangements divided by total templates, multiplied by 100. Z-score normalized data were analyzed by principal component analysis with the R prcomp function and the ggbiplot package. Morisita's index was used to quantify blood-rectal clonal overlap within each subject. Sourced from immuneACCESS, this table was stored by TCRdb with only in-frame sequences that have V and J called. A share of the clones is absent; for the studies checked, an unresolved V gene accounts for under half, and the remainder has no known explanation. D and trimming were read from the DNA, whereas the V and J calls and clone size are those reported in that table. The sample table contains 40,000 to 60,000 clones; only one count was recorded for 60% to 85% of them. Around 3.8% of the sample lies in the top ten.

The data were taken from a study of pediatric ulcerative colitis (dated by TCRdb to the late 2010s). Describing the broader study: Pancolitis was present in several ulcerative colitis patients and left-sided colitis in two, and histology consistent with ulcerative colitis was found in all of these patients. Fewer than 10 newly diagnosed, treatment-naive pediatric ulcerative colitis patients and four non-IBD control children each provided paired blood and rectal samples. By Pediatric Ulcerative Colitis Activity Index, mild disease was classified in a couple of patients, moderate disease in four and acute severe colitis in three.

During colonoscopy, one to two pinch biopsies were obtained from the rectum for research purposes. Before the diagnostic colonoscopy, none of the ulcerative colitis patients had been given any immunosuppressive medication. Before DNA isolation, rectal biopsies were subjected to proteinase K digestion. The Wizard kit (Promega) was used to extract genomic DNA from the blood and intestinal samples. Findings and caveats that apply to the study as a whole: Because repertoires were derived from total lymphocyte DNA, patterns in rare subsets such as regulatory T cells may not have been reflected. Controls, mild-moderate and acute severe colitis patients were separated by rectal repertoire features, and reduced rectal diversity due to clonal expansions was observed in acute severe colitis. Compared with controls, ulcerative colitis patients showed significantly higher autologous blood-rectal clonal overlap, a finding that suggests increased T cell trafficking to inflamed tissue. Rectal pinch biopsies may have included blood-derived T cells, especially in patients with overt colitis. With only four individuals, the healthy control group was small. A couple of rectal CDR3 clonotypes were found in every ulcerative colitis patient but in no control. For technical reasons, blood samples from a couple of patients gave substantially fewer templates, and these samples were excluded from the blood-rectal overlap analysis.

The germline V gene supplies CDR1 SGHDN and CDR2 FVKESK. From its cysteine to its phenylalanine, the CDR3 spans 14 amino acids. Only the CDR3 region is kept as DNA, spanning 42 bases read in frame from base 1. This clonotype was obtained from a girl between 10 and 17 years old with moderate ulcerative colitis. The receptor chain draws on TRBV14 and TRBJ2-5; possibly the D gene is TRBD2, per 6 matching bases. The last part of the DNA fits TRBJ2-7 better; the J call may be wrong. Sequencing was done on a sample of gut tissue. The nucleotides read TGTGCCAGCAGCCGCACGGGGGAAGGCTACGAGCAGTACTTC. Its protein reads: CASSRTGEGYEQYF.